What follows are 16 T cell receptor beta chains derived from one specimen sequenced in a study of cytomegalovirus exposure and HLA in healthy donors. Vbeta (60) and Jbeta (13) primers were used in the PCR. Repertoires were generated with immunoSEQ multiplex PCR, while TCRdb's copy carries only in-frame clones and drops some. The sample holds approximately 110,000 clones, 77% seen once. The specimen was PBMCs. These receptors were obtained from a woman aged 40-49 years in good health and CMV-seropositive.

The chain combines TRBV5-1 with TRBJ2-7; the D gene is possibly TRBD1 (6 bases). V was cut by 0 bases and J by 2 bases, with 21 bases left in between. Germline lookup yields CDR1 SGHRS and CDR2 YFSETQ. The CDR3 runs 18 residues. This chain's CDR3 is CASSLELLGGPPPYEQYF. The CDR3 DNA sequence: TGCGCCAGCAGCTTGGAGCTGCTAGGGGGACCCCCTCCCTACGAGCAGTACTTC.

This clone was observed a single time. V and J are TRBV7-8 and TRBJ1-2; 8 bases map to TRBD1. The trim removed 1 base at V and 4 bases at J, leaving 5 bases unmatched. Germline CDR1 SGHVS, CDR2 FQNEAQ. This CDR3 has 15 amino acids. The CDR3 DNA is TGTGCCAGCAGCTTAGTGAGGGACAGGCCCTATGGCTACACCTTC. Its translation: CASSLVRDRPYGYTF.

The chain is built from TRBV2 and TRBJ2-1, with TRBD2 identical over 11 bases. The CDR3 is made up of 17 amino acids. V trimming: 5 bases; J trimming: 4 bases; junction bases outside the gene matches: 10. Germline CDR1 and CDR2: SNHLY and FYNNEI. The CDR3 reads CASSREVAGGGYNEQFF. The CDR3 nucleotides are TGTGCCAGCAGTCGAGAGGTAGCGGGAGGGGGATACAATGAGCAGTTCTTC. The complete variable domain, with remaining parts taken from reference TRBV2 and TRBJ2-1, reads EPEVTQTPSHQVTQMGQEVILRCVPISNHLYFYWYRQILGQKVEFLVSFYNNEISEKSEIFDDQFSVERPDGSNFTLKIRSTKLEDSAMYFCASSREVAGGGYNEQFFGPGTRLTVL.

The genes are TRBV2 and TRBJ2-1; 12 bases are shared with TRBD2. J was trimmed by 9 bases and V by 8 bases; bases with no gene match: 8. Looked up from germline, CDR1 is SNHLY and CDR2 is FYNNEI. The CDR3 consists of 14 residues. The CDR3 spells CASGLTSGSSEQFF. The CDR3, as DNA: TGTGCCAGCGGTCTGACTAGCGGGAGCAGTGAGCAGTTCTTC.

The genes are TRBV19 and TRBJ2-5, with TRBD2 identical over 7 bases. The J call is uncertain, as TRBJ2-7 better fits the DNA end. The CDR3 is 13 amino acids. Germline V lookup: CDR1 LNHDA, CDR2 SQIVND (reference sequence). CDR3: CASSQAGAYEQYF. DNA for the CDR3: TGTGCCAGTAGCCAGGCGGGGGCCTACGAGCAGTACTTC.

This chain links TRBV6-5 with TRBJ1-5; 8 bases match TRBD1. CDR1 and CDR2 from the germline V gene are MNHEY and SVGAGI. Trimming at V came to 7 bases and at J to 1 base, leaving 6 bases not matched to a gene. CDR3 length: 15 residues. The CDR3 region has the DNA TGTGCCAGCACTCCGGACAGGGCCAGCAATCAGCCCCAGCATTTT. Its translation: CASTPDRASNQPQHF.

The chain joins TRBV29-1 to TRBJ2-7; possibly TRBD2 for D (6 bases). This CDR3 comprises 12 residues. With 3 bases removed from V and 5 bases from J, the gap between germline ends came to 11 bases. Germline CDR1 reads SQVTM; CDR2 reads ANQGSEA. CDR3 in DNA: TGCAGCGTTGATGGGGAGGTCGACGAGCAGTACTTC. This sequence encodes CSVDGEVDEQYF.

With regard to this clone: The same CDR3 arises from other DNA sequences in this sample as well. This chain links TRBV28 with TRBJ1-1; tentatively, D is TRBD1 (5 bases). This CDR3 has 15 residues. V lost 6 bases to trimming and J lost 1 base, with 15 bases between them. Germline CDR1 and CDR2: MDHEN and SYDVKM. CDR3 in amino acids: CASSFEWGANTEAFF. The CDR3 DNA reads as TGTGCCAGCAGCTTTGAGTGGGGCGCGAACACTGAAGCTTTCTTT.

The gene calls are TRBV28 and TRBJ2-5, with 13 positions matching TRBD2. This CDR3 has 16 residues. V trimming: 5 bases; J trimming: 5 bases; junction bases outside the gene matches: 8. Germline V gives CDR1 MDHEN, CDR2 SYDVKM. Here the CDR3 reads CASSPLGLAGAETQYF. The CDR3, as DNA: TGTGCCAGCAGTCCTCTAGGACTAGCGGGAGCGGAGACCCAGTACTTC.

V gene TRBV6-5 combines with J gene TRBJ2-7, with 9 bases that match TRBD1. Losses at the gene ends were 8 bases for V and 2 bases for J; bases not matched to a gene: 1. The length of the CDR3 is 12 residues. CDR1 and CDR2 from the germline V gene are MNHEY and SVGAGI. CDR3 sequence: CASRTGAYEQYF. The DNA of the CDR3 is TGTGCCAGCCGGACAGGGGCCTACGAGCAGTACTTC.

The gene calls are TRBV5-1 and TRBJ1-5; D perhaps matches TRBD1 (6 bases). The CDR3 extends over 14 amino acids. V was pared by 4 bases and J by 3 bases, with 11 bases between. Germline V CDR1 and CDR2: SGHRS, YFSETQ. Here the CDR3 DNA reads TGCGCCAGCAGCGCGACAGGTCACAATCAGCCCCAGCATTTT. This sequence encodes CASSATGHNQPQHF. The whole variable domain, filled in from reference TRBV5-1 and TRBJ1-5, reads KAGVTQTPRYLIKTRGQQVTLSCSPISGHRSVSWYQQTPGQGLQFLFEYFSETQRNKGNFPGRFSGRQFSNSRSEMNVSTLELGDSALYLCASSATGHNQPQHFGDGTRLSIL.

The chain recombines TRBV28 with TRBJ2-2, with D tentatively TRBD1 (6 bases). Looked up from germline, CDR1 is MDHEN and CDR2 is SYDVKM. The CDR3 contains 15 residues. The V end was cut by 5 bases, the J end by 0 bases, with 10 bases between. As DNA, the CDR3 is TGTGCCAGCAGTCTAGGGGGTCCGAACACCGGGGAGCTGTTTTTT. Protein product: CASSLGGPNTGELFF.

This chain connects TRBV5-1 to TRBJ2-1; no definite D call. The V and J ends lost 5 bases and 7 bases respectively, with 16 bases between them. The CDR3 runs 14 residues. Germline V gene sequence: CDR1 SGHRS, CDR2 YFSETQ. CDR3 sequence reads: CASRVEVATNEQFF. The CDR3, as DNA: TGCGCCAGCAGGGTCGAGGTAGCAACGAATGAGCAGTTCTTC.

This chain links TRBV27 with TRBJ2-7; D ambiguous. V lost 4 bases, J lost 2 bases, and 9 bases lay in between. This CDR3 is 13 amino acids long. CDR1 is MNHEY and CDR2 is SMNVEV in the germline V gene (reference sequence). DNA of the CDR3: TGTGCCAGCAGTTCGAGTGCGACCTACGAGCAGTACTTC. It encodes CASSSSATYEQYF.

This chain uses TRBV19 with TRBJ1-6; D possibly corresponds to TRBD1 (5 bases). Trimming took off 9 bases at V and 4 bases at J, with 13 bases between the two ends. Germline V lookup: CDR1 LNHDA, CDR2 SQIVND (reference sequence). CDR3 size: 14 residues. The CDR3 spells CASPDRSYNSPLHF. DNA of the CDR3: TGTGCCAGCCCCGACAGATCTTATAATTCACCCCTCCACTTT.

The V and J genes are TRBV27 and TRBJ1-5; 8 positions agree with TRBD1. Germline V lookup: CDR1 MNHEY, CDR2 SMNVEV (reference sequence). V shed 5 bases and J 2 bases; nucleotides not matched to a gene: 11. This CDR3 is built from 17 residues. The CDR3 reads CASSTVPPGQGNQPQHF. In DNA, the CDR3 is TGTGCCAGCAGTACCGTCCCTCCGGGACAGGGCAATCAGCCCCAGCATTTT.